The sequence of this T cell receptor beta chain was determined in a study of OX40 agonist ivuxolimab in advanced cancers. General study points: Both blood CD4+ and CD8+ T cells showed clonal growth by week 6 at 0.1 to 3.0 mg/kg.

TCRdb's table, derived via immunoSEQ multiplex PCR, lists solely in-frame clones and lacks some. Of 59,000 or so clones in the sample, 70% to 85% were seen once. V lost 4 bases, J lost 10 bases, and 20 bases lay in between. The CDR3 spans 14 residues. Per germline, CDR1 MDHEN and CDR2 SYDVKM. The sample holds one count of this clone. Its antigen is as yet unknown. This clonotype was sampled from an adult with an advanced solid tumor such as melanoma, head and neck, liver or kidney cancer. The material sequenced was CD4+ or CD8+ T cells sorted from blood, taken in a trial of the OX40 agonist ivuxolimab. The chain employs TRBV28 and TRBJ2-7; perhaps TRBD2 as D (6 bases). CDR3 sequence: CASSSAGTQGGQYF. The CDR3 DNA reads TGTGCCAGCAGTTCGGCCGGGACCCAGGGAGGACAGTACTTC.